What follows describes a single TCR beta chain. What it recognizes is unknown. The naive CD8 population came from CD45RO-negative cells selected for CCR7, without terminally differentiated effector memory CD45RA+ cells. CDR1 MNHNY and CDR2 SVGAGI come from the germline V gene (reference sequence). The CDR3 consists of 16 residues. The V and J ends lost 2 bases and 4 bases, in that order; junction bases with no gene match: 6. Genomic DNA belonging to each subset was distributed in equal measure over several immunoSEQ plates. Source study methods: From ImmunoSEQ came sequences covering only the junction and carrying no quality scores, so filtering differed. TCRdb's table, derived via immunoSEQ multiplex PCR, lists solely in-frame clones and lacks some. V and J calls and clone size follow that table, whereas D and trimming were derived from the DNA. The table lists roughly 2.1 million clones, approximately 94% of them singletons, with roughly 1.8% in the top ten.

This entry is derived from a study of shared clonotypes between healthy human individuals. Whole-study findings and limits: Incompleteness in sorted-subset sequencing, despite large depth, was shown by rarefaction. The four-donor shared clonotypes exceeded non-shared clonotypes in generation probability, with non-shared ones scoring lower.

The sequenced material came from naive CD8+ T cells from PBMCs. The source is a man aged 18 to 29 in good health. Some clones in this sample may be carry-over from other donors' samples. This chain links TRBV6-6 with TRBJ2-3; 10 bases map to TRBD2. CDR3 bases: TGTGCCAGCAGTTACAATCTAGCGGGAGTCCCAGATACGCAGTATTTT. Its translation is CASSYNLAGVPDTQYF.